The source of this TCR beta chain is a study of OX40 agonist ivuxolimab in advanced cancers. Across the study: Patients enrolled in dose escalation were diagnosed with hepatocellular carcinoma, melanoma, renal cell or head and neck cancer. Study-level points and caveats: No determination was made of the antigen specificity of the expanded peripheral T cells. Among the least clonally expanded were partial responders at 0.1-3.0 mg/kg.

The table came from immunoSEQ multiplex PCR; TCRdb's copy has only in-frame clones and leaves some out. The sample lists tens of thousands of clones, about 83% occurring once. V was pared by 4 bases and J by 3 bases, with 13 bases between. In germline, CDR1 is MNHNS, CDR2 SASEGT. The CDR3 extends over 15 amino acids. About this clone: Its target is unknown.

Blood specimens came from baseline, cycle 4 day 1, and cycle 7 day 1. The rearrangement uses TRBV6-1 and TRBJ1-5; D not certain. Sequencing used CD4+ or CD8+ T cells sorted from blood, obtained in a trial of the OX40 agonist ivuxolimab. The sequence derives from an adult with an advanced solid tumor such as melanoma, head and neck, liver or kidney cancer. CDR3 protein: CASSGDLSDNQPQHF. The CDR3 nucleotides read TGTGCCAGCAGTGGAGACTTAAGTGACAATCAGCCCCAGCATTTT.